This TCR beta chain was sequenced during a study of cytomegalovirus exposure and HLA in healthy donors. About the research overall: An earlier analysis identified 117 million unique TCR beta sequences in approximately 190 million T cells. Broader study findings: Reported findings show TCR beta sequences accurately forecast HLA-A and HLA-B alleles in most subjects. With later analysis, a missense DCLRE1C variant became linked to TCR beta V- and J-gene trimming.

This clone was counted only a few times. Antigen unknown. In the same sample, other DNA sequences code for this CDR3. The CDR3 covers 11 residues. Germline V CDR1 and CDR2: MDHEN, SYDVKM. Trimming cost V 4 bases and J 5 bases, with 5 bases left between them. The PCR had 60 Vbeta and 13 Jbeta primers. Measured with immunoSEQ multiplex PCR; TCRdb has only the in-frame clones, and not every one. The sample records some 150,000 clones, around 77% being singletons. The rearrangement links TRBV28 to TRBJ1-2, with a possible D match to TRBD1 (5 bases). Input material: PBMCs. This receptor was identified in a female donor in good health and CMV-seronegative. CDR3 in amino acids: CASSSGYGYTF. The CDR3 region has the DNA TGTGCCAGCAGTTCAGGGTATGGCTACACCTTC.